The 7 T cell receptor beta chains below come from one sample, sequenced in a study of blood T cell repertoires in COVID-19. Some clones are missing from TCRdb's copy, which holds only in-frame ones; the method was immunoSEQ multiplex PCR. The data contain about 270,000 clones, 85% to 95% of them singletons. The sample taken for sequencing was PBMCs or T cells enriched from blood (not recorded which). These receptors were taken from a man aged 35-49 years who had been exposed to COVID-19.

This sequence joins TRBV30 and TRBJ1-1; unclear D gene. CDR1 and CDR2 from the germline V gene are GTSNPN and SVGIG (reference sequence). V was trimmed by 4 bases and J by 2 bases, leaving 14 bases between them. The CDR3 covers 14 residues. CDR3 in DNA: TGTGCCTGGAAGCCCGGGAGGTATAACACTGAAGCTTTCTTT. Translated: CAWKPGRYNTEAFF.

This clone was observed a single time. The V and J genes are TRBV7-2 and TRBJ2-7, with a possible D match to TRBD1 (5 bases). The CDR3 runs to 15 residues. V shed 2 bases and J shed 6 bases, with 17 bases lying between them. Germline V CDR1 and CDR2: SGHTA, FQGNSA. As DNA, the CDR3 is TGTGCCAGCAGCTTAAAGGCGACAGCGCCCAGCGAGCAGTACTTC. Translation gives CASSLKATAPSEQYF.

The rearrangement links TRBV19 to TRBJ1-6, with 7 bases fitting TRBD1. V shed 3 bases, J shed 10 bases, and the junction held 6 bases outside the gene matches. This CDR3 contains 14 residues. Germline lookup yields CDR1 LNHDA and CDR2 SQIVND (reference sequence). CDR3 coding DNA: TGTGCCAGTAGTATGACAGGGAGTGGGTCACCCCTCCACTTT. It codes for CASSMTGSGSPLHF.

The chain's CDR3 is CASSTGLANGEQFF. The DNA of the CDR3 is TGTGCCAGCAGCACCGGACTAGCGAACGGTGAGCAGTTCTTC. V gene TRBV7-2 combines with J gene TRBJ2-1; 9 bases fit TRBD2. Germline V gene sequence: CDR1 SGHTA, CDR2 FQGNSA. V shed 5 bases, J shed 9 bases, and the junction held 8 bases outside the gene matches. CDR3 length equals 14 residues.

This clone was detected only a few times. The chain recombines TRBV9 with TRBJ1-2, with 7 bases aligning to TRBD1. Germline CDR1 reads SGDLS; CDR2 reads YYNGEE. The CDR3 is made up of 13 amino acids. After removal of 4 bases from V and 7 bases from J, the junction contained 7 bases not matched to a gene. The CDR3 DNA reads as TGTGCCAGCAGCCAGGGGGGTTTCGGTGGCTACACCTTC. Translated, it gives CASSQGGFGGYTF.

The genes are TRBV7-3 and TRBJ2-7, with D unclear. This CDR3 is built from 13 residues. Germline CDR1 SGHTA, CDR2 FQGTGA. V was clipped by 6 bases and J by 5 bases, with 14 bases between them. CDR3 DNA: TGTGCCAGCAGTACAAGTGGTGGCAACGAGCAGTACTTC. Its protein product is CASSTSGGNEQYF.

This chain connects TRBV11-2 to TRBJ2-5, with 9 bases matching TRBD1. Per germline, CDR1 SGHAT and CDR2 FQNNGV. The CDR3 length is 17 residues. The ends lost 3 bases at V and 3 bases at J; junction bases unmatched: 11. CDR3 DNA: TGTGCCAGCAGCTTTAAAATCCCGGGACAGGGAAAAGAGACCCAGTACTTC. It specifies CASSFKIPGQGKETQYF.